This T cell receptor beta chain was profiled in a study of shared clonotypes between healthy human individuals. Generated by immunoSEQ multiplex PCR, the TCRdb table keeps only in-frame clones and is missing some. The sample has some 200,000 clones, around 63% seen once. Trimming stripped 3 bases from V and 1 base from J, with 13 bases between. The V gene's germline CDR1 is SGHTA and CDR2 FQGTGA. This CDR3 is built from 15 residues. The rearrangement uses TRBV7-3 and TRBJ2-7; weak D call: TRBD2 (6 bases). This TCR was recovered from a man aged 30-40 years in good health. The sample taken for sequencing was memory CD4+ T cells sorted from blood. As to subset: CD45RA-negative fraction. The CDR3 is CASSFSGSGSYEQYF. The CDR3 nucleotides read TGTGCCAGCAGCTTCTCGGGTAGCGGTTCCTACGAGCAGTACTTC.